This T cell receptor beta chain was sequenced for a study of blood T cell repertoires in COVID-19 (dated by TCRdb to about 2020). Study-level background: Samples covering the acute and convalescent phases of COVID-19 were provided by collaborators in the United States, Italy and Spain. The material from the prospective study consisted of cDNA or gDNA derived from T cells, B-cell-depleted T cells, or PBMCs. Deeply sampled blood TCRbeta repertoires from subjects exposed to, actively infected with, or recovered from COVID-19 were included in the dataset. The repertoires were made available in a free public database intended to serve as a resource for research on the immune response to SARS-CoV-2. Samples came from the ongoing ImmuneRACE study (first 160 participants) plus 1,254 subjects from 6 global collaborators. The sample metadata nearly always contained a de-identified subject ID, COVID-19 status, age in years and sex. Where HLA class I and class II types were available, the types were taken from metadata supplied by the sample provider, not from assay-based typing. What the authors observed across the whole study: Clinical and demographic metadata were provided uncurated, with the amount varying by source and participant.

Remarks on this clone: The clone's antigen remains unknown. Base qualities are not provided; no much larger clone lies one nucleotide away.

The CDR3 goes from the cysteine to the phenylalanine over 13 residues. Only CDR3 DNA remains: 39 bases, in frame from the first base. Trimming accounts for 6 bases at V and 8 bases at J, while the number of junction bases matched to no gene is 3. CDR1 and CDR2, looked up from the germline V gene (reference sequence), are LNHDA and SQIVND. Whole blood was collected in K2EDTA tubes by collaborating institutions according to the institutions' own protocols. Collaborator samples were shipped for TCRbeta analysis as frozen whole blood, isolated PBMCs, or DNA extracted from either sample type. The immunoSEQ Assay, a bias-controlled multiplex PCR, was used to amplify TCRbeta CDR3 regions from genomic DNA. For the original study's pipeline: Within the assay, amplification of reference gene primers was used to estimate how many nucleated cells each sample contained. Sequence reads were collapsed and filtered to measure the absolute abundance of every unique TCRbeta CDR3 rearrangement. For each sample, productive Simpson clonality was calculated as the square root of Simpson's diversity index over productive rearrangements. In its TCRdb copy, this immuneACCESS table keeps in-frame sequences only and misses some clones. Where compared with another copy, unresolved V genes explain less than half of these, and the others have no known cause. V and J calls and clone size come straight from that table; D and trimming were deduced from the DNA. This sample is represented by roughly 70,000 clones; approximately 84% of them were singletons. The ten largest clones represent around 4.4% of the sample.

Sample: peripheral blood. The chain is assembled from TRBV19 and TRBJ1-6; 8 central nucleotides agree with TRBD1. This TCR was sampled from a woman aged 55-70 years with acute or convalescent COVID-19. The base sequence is TGTGCCAGTAGAAAGACAGGGGATTCACCCCTCCACTTT. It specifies CASRKTGDSPLHF.